The 3 T cell receptor beta chains reported below all come from one sample, sequenced in a study of metastatic and nonmetastatic thyroid tumors. Using MiXCR, TCRdb reanalyzed the PCR reads. This table holds about 41,000 clones, less than 35% found once. Thyroid surgery was performed in patients who had received no treatment beforehand. The specimen sequenced was blood. These receptors were obtained from a male donor with papillary thyroid cancer or a benign thyroid nodule (not recorded which). Some clones in this sample may be carry-over from other donors' samples.

The V gene is TRBV11-2, the J gene TRBJ2-2; D gene uncertain. Trimming cost V 2 bases and J 1 base, with 5 bases left between them. The CDR3 runs 14 residues. CDR1 and CDR2 (germline): SGHAT, FQNNGV. The CDR3 here is CASSLYRNTGELFF. As DNA, the CDR3 is TGTGCCAGCAGCTTATACAGGAACACCGGGGAGCTGTTTTTT.

This clone was observed many times. The chain joins TRBV10-1 to TRBJ1-2; D is uncertain. The V and J ends lost 3 bases and 8 bases respectively, with 13 bases between them. Germline-derived CDR1 and CDR2 are WNHNN and SYGVQD (reference sequence). This CDR3 spans 13 amino acids. CDR3 region: CASSDGSGNGYTF. CDR3 coding DNA: TGCGCCAGCAGTGACGGTTCGGGGAACGGCTACACCTTC.

This clone was counted ten times or more. J is TRBJ2-4 and V is TRBV5-4; the D gene is possibly TRBD1 (5 bases). The CDR3 length is 16 residues. Between the trimmed V and J ends, which lost 2 bases and 0 bases, there was a span of 12 bases. Germline CDR1 reads SGHNT; CDR2 reads YYREEE (reference sequence). The CDR3 loop reads CASSFATERAKNIQYF. CDR3 in DNA: TGTGCCAGCAGCTTCGCGACAGAGAGAGCCAAAAACATTCAGTACTTC.